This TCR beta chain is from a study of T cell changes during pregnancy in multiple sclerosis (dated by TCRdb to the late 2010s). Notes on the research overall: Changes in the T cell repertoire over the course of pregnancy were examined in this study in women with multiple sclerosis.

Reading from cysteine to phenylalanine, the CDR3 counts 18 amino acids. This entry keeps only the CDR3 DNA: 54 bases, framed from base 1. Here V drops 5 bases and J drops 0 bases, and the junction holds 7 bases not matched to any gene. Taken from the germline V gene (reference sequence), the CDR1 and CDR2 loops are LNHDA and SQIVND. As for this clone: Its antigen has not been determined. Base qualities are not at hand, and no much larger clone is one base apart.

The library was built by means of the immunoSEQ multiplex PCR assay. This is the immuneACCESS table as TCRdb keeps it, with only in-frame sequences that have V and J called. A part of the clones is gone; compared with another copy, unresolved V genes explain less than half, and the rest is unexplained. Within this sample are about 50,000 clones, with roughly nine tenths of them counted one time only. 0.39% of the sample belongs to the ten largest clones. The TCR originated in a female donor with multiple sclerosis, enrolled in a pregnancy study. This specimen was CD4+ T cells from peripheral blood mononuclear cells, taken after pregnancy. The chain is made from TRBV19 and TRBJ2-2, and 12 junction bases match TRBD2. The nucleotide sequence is TGTGCCAGTAGTTATGGACTAGCGGGGACGGCGAACACCGGGGAGCTGTTTTTT. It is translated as CASSYGLAGTANTGELFF.